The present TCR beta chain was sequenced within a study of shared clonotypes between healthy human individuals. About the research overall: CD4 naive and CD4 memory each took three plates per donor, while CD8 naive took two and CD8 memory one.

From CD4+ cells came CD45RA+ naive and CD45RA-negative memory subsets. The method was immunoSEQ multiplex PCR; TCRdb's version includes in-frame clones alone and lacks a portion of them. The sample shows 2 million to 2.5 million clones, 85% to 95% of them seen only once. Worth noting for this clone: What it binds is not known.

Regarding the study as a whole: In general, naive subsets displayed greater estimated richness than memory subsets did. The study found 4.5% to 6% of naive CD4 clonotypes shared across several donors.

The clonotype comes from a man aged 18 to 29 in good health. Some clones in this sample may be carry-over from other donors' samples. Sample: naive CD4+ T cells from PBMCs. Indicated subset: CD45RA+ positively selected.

CDR3 amino acids: CASSIGGLGYTF. CDR3 coding DNA: TGTGCCAGTAGTATTGGGGGCCTCGGCTACACCTTC. The chain employs TRBV19 and TRBJ1-2; a weak D match, TRBD1 (6 bases). V dropped 3 bases and J dropped 8 bases, with 10 bases sitting between them. CDR3 length: 12 amino acids. Germline values: CDR1 LNHDA, CDR2 SQIVND (reference sequence).